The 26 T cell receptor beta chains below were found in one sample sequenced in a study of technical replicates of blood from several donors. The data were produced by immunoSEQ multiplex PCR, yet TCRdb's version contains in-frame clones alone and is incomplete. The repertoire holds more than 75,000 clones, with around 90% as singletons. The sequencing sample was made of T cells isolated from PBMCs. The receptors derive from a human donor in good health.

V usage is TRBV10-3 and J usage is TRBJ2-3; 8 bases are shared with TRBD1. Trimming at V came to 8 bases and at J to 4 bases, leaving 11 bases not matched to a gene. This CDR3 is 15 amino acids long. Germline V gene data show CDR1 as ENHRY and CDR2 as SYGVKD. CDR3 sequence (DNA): TGTGCCATCGGTTCGACAGGGGCCCTCCCAGATACGCAGTATTTT. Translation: CAIGSTGALPDTQYF.

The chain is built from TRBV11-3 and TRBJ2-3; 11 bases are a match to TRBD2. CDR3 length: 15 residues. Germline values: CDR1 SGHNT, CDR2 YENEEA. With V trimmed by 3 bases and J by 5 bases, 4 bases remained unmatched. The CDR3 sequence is CASSFSGGAEDTQYF. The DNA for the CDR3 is TGTGCCAGCAGCTTTAGCGGGGGGGCCGAAGATACGCAGTATTTT. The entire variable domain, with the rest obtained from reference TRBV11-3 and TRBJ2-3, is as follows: EAGVVQSPRYKIIEKKQPVAFWCNPISGHNTLYWYLQNLGQGPELLIRYENEEAVDDSQLPKDRFSAERLKGVDSTLKIQPAELGDSAVYLCASSFSGGAEDTQYFGPGTRLTVL.

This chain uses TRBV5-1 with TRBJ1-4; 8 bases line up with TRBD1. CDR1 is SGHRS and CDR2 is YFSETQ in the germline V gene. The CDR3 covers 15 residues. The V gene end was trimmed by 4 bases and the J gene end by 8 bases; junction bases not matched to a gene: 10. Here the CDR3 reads CASSTGQGRKEKLFF. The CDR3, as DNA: TGCGCCAGCAGCACTGGACAGGGACGAAAGGAAAAACTGTTTTTT.

CDR3 loop: CASSIQQGPGKLFF. The CDR3 DNA is TGTGCCAGCAGCATCCAACAGGGCCCAGGAAAACTGTTTTTT. The rearrangement links TRBV9 to TRBJ1-4; TRBD1 is a possible D gene (6 bases). V lost 4 bases, J lost 10 bases, and 17 bases lay in between. This CDR3 has 14 amino acids. In germline, CDR1 is SGDLS, CDR2 YYNGEE. The full variable domain, completed using reference TRBV9 and TRBJ1-4, is DSGVTQTPKHLITATGQRVTLRCSPRSGDLSVYWYQQSLDQGLQFLIQYYNGEERAKGNILERFSAQQFPDLHSELNLSSLELGDSALYFCASSIQQGPGKLFFGSGTQLSVL.

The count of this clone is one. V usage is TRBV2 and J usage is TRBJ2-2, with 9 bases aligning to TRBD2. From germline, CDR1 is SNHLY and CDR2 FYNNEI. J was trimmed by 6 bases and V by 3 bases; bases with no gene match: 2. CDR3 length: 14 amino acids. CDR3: CASSERGGSGELFF. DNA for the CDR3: TGTGCCAGCAGTGAGCGGGGGGGCTCCGGGGAGCTGTTTTTT.

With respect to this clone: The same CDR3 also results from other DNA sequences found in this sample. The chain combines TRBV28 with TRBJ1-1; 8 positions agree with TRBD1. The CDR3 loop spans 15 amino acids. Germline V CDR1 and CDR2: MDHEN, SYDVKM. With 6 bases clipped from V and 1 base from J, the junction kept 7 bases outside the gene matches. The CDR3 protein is CASSRLGTGNTEAFF. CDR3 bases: TGTGCCAGCAGCCGCTTAGGGACAGGGAACACTGAAGCTTTCTTT.

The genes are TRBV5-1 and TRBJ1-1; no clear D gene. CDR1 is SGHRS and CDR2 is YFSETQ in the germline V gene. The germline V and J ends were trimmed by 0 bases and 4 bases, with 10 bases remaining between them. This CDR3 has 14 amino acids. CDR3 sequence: CASSLEGGITEAFF. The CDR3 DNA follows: TGCGCCAGCAGCTTGGAGGGCGGGATCACTGAAGCTTTCTTT.

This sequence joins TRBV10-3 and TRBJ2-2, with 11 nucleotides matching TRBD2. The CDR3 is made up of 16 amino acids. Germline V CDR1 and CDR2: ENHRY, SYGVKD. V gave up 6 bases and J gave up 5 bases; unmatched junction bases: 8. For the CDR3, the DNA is TGTGCCATCAGCTTCACTAGCGGGAGTAGTACCGGGGAGCTGTTTTTT. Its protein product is CAISFTSGSSTGELFF.

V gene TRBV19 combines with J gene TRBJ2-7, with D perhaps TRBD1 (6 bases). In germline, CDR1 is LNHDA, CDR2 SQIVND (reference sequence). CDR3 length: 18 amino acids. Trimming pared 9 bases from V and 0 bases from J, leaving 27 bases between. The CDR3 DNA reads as TGTGCCAGCGCCCGGGACAAGGGACCGGGACGTCCCTCCTACGAGCAGTACTTC. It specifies CASARDKGPGRPSYEQYF.

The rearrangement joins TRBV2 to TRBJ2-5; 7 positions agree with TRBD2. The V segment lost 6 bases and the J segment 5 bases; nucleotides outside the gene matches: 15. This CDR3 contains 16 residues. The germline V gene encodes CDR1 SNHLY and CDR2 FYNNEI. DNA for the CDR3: TGTGCCAGCAGCAACTCGCTAGCGGTTAAGATGGAGACCCAGTACTTC. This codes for CASSNSLAVKMETQYF.

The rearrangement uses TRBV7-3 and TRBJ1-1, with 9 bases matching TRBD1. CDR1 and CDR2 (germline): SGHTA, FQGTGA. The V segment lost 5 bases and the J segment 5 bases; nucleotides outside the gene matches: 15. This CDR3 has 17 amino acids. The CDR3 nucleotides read TGTGCCAGCAGCCTAGCGCCACAGGGGGCCGGTTGGACTGAAGCTTTCTTT. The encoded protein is CASSLAPQGAGWTEAFF.

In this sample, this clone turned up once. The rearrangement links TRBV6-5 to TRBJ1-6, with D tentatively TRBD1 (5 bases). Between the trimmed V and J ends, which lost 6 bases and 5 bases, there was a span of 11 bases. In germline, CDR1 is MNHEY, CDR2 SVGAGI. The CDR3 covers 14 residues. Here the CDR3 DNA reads TGTGCCAGCAGGCCGGAGGGGAATAATTCACCCCTCCACTTT. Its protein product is CASRPEGNNSPLHF.

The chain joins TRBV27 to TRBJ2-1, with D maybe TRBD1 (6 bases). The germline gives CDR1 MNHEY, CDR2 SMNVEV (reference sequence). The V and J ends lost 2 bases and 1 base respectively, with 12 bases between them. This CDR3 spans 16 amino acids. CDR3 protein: CASSLKAQGSYNEQFF. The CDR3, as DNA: TGTGCCAGCAGTTTAAAAGCGCAGGGGTCCTACAATGAGCAGTTCTTC.

The CDR3: CASSPYSNYGYTF. The CDR3 DNA sequence: TGTGCCAGCAGCCCGTACAGTAACTATGGCTACACCTTC. The genes are TRBV11-2 and TRBJ1-2; D unresolved. CDR1 is SGHAT, CDR2 FQNNGV, per germline. The CDR3 spans 13 residues. V shed 5 bases and J shed 1 base, with 8 bases lying between them.

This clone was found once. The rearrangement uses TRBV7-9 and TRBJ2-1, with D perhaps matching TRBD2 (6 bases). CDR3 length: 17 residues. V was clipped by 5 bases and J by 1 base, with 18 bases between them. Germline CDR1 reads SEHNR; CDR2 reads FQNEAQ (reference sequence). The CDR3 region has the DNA TGTGCCAGCAGCCGACTGGGTCGGGGGAGGTCCTACAATGAGCAGTTCTTC. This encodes CASSRLGRGRSYNEQFF.

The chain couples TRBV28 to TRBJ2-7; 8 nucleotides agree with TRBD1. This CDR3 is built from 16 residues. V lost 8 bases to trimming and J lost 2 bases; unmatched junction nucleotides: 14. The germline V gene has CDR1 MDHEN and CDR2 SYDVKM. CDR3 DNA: TGTGCCAGCCGCCCTCCCGGGACAGGTGCGCCCTACGAGCAGTACTTC. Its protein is CASRPPGTGAPYEQYF.

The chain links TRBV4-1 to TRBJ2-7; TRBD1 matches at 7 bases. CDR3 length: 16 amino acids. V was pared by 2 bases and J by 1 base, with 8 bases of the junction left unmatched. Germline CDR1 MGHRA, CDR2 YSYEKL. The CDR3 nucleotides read TGCGCCAGCAGCCAATCCCCGGGACAGAGATCCTACGAGCAGTACTTC. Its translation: CASSQSPGQRSYEQYF.

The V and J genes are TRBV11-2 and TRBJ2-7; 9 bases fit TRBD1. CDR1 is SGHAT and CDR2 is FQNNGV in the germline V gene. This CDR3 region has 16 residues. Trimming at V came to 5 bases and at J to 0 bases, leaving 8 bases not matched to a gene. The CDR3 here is CASSAAGTGISYEQYF. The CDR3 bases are TGTGCCAGCAGCGCCGCCGGGACAGGGATCTCCTACGAGCAGTACTTC. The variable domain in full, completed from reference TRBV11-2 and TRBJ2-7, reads EAGVAQSPRYKIIEKRQSVAFWCNPISGHATLYWYQQILGQGPKLLIQFQNNGVVDDSQLPKDRFSAERLKGVDSTLKIQPAKLEDSAVYLCASSAAGTGISYEQYFGPGTRLTVT.

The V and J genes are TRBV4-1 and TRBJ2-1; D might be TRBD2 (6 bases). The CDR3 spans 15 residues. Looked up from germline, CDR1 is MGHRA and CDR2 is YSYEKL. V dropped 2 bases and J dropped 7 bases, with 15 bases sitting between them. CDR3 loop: CASSQISGGGNEQFF. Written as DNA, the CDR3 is TGCGCCAGCAGCCAAATTAGCGGAGGTGGGAATGAGCAGTTCTTC.

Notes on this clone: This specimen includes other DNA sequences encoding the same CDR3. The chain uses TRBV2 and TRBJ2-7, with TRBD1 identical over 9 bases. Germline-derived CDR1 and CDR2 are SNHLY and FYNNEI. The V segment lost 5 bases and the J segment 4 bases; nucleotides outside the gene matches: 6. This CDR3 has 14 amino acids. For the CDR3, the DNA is TGTGCCAGCAGTACAGGGACAGGGAGTTACGAGCAGTACTTC. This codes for CASSTGTGSYEQYF.

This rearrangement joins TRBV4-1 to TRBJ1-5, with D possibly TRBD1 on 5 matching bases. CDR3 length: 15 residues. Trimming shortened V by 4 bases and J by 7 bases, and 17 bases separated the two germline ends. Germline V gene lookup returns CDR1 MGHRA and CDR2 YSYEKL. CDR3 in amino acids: CASSPQGAGFQPQHF. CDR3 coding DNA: TGCGCCAGCAGCCCTCAGGGCGCAGGATTCCAGCCCCAGCATTTT.

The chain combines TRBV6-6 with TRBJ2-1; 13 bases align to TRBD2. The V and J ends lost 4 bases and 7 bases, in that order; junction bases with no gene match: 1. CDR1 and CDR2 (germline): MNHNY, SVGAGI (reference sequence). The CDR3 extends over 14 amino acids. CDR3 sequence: CASSSGLAGNEQFF. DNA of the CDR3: TGTGCCAGCAGTTCGGGACTAGCGGGGAATGAGCAGTTCTTC.

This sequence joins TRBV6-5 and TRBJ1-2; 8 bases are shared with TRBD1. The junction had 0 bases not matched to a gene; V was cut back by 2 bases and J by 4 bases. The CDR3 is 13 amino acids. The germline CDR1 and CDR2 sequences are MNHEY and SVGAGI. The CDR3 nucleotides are TGTGCCAGCAGTTACGACAGGGGCTATGGCTACACCTTC. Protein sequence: CASSYDRGYGYTF.

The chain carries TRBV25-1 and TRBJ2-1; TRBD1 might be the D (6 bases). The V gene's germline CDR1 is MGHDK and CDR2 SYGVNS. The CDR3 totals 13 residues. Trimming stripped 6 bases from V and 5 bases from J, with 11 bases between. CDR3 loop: CASSRTANNEQFF. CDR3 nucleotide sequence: TGTGCCAGCAGCCGGACAGCTAACAATGAGCAGTTCTTC. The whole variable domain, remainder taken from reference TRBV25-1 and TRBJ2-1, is EADIYQTPRYLVIGTGKKITLECSQTMGHDKMYWYQQDPGMELHLIHYSYGVNSTEKGDLSSESTVSRIRTEHFPLTLESARPSHTSQYLCASSRTANNEQFFGPGTRLTVL.

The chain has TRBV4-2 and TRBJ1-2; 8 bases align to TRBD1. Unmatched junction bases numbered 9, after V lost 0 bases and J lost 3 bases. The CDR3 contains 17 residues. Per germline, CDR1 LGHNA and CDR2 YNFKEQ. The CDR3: CASSQDQGRGQDYGYTF. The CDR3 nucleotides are TGTGCCAGCAGCCAAGATCAAGGCAGGGGGCAAGACTATGGCTACACCTTC.

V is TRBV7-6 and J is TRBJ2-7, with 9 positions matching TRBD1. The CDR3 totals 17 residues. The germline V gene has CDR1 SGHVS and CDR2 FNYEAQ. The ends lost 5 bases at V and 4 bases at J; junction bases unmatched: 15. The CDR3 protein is CASSLQQGARYAYEQYF. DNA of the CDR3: TGTGCCAGCAGCCTGCAACAGGGGGCTCGGTACGCGTACGAGCAGTACTTC.